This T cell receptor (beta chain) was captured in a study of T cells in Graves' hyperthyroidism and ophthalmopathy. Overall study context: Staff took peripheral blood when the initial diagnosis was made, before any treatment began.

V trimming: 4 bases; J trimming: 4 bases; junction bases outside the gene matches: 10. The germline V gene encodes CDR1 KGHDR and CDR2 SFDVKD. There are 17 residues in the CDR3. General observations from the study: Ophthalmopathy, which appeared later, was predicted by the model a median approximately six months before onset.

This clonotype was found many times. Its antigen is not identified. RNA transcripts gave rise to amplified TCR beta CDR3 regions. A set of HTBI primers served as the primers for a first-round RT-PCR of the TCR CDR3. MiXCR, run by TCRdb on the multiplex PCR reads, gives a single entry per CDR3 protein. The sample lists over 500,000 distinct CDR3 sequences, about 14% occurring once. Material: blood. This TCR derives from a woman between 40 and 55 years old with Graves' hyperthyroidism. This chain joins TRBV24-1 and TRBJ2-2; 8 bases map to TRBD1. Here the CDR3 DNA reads TGTGCCACCAGTGACACTGGACAGGGCAGCGGCACCGGGGAGCTGTTTTTT. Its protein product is CATSDTGQGSGTGELFF.